This T cell receptor beta chain was recorded in a study of blood T cell repertoires in COVID-19. Study information: The United States, Italy and Spain supplied acute and convalescent COVID-19 samples. Sources were T cells, B-cell-depleted T cells, or PBMCs; the material itself was cDNA or gDNA.

The V gene's germline CDR1 is LNHNV and CDR2 YYDKDF (reference sequence). This CDR3 comprises 15 residues. V lost 3 bases and J 8 bases, leaving 17 bases between the germline ends. In the original analysis: Nucleated cell number was recorded as an estimate derived from reference gene primer amplification. Method: immunoSEQ multiplex PCR; TCRdb's copy keeps in-frame clones and lacks some. Clonal size and the V and J genes are those of that table, whereas D and trimming came from the DNA. The data contain more than 30,000 clones, approximately 94% of them singletons. Sequenced: peripheral blood. The sequence came from a human donor with active COVID-19. The donor label of this sample is uncertain. The chain employs TRBV15 and TRBJ1-3; possible D gene TRBD1, 6 bases. The CDR3 region is CATSRGGQPLDTIYF. The CDR3 bases are TGTGCCACCAGCAGGGGTGGACAGCCGTTGGACACCATATATTTT.